This T cell receptor beta chain derives from a study of cytomegalovirus exposure and HLA in healthy donors. Study-level information: Out of several hundred genotyped donors, roughly 80% belonged to the Caucasian-associated ancestry cluster. Whole-study results and caveats: The CMV antigen specificity of three CMV-associated chains was confirmed through in vitro analysis. Most likely, a cluster of highly shared sequence variants arose as a sequencing artifact. Some TCR beta chains (about 180 of them) were listed as cytomegalovirus-associated.

The CDR3 covers 15 residues. V was cut by 7 bases and J by 6 bases, with 19 bases left in between. Per the germline V gene, CDR1 is SGHRS and CDR2 is YFSETQ. To note about this clone: Antigen: not known.

Primers for the PCR totalled 60 Vbeta and 13 Jbeta. TCRdb's copy holds only in-frame clones and misses some; the assay was immunoSEQ multiplex PCR. The repertoire holds some 140,000 clones, with less than 85% as singletons. The chain uses TRBV5-1 and TRBJ1-4, with D possibly being TRBD1 (6 bases). This receptor was obtained from a woman in her 50s in good health and CMV-seropositive. The material sequenced was PBMCs. This CDR3 is CASGITGYSDEKLFF. The CDR3 region has the DNA TGCGCCAGCGGTATTACAGGGTACTCGGATGAAAAACTGTTTTTT.